The 20 T cell receptor beta chains below were found in one sample sequenced in a study of blood T cell repertoires in COVID-19. Generated by immunoSEQ multiplex PCR, the TCRdb table keeps only in-frame clones and is missing some. The sample lists 330,000 or so clones, more than 85% seen once, with about a fifth in the top ten. The specimen was PBMCs or T cells enriched from blood (not recorded which). These receptors all stem from a woman aged 25 to 39 who had recovered from COVID-19.

This clone was recorded once. This chain connects TRBV27 to TRBJ2-6; 10 bases line up with TRBD1. The V gene's germline CDR1 is MNHEY and CDR2 SMNVEV (reference sequence). The length of the CDR3 is 17 residues. V lost 4 bases and J lost 0; bases outside the gene matches: 3. The CDR3 DNA is TGTGCCAGCAGTTATGGGACAGGGGCCTCTGGGGCCAACGTCCTGACTTTC. Amino acids: CASSYGTGASGANVLTF.

The CDR3 coding sequence is TGTGCCAGCATCTACAGCGGGGGGGCAGGAGGGGATACGCAGTATTTT. This codes for CASIYSGGAGGDTQYF. This chain connects TRBV28 to TRBJ2-3; TRBD2 matches at 10 bases. The CDR3 consists of 16 residues. The trim removed 7 bases at V and 6 bases at J, leaving 13 bases unmatched. Germline V gene data show CDR1 as MDHEN and CDR2 as SYDVKM.

The chain links TRBV3-1 (or the pseudogene TRBV3-2) to TRBJ2-1, with 8 bases lining up with TRBD2. Losses at the gene ends were 0 bases for V and 4 bases for J; bases not matched to a gene: 8. Germline V gives CDR1 LGHDT, CDR2 YNNKEL (reference sequence). The CDR3 sequence is 17 residues long. CDR3 nucleotide sequence: TGTGCCAGCAGCCAAGATGGGGCTAGCGGGTATTACAATGAGCAGTTCTTC. Encoded protein: CASSQDGASGYYNEQFF.

This clone was detected only once. The chain carries TRBV5-1 and TRBJ2-5; D is undetermined. The germline V gene has CDR1 SGHRS and CDR2 YFSETQ. The CDR3 is 14 residues long. V was trimmed by 1 base and J by 4 bases, leaving 11 bases between them. CDR3 in amino acids: CASSLSVSRETQYF. CDR3 bases: TGCGCCAGCAGCTTGTCCGTAAGCCGAGAGACCCAGTACTTC.

The rearrangement joins TRBV5-4 to TRBJ2-1; D remains unclear. V was cut by 4 bases and J by 0 bases, with 17 bases left in between. Germline V CDR1 and CDR2: SGHNT, YYREEE (reference sequence). This CDR3 has 17 residues. In DNA form, the CDR3 reads TGTGCCAGCAGCCCGAGGTTTCGGCGGAGCTCCTACAATGAGCAGTTCTTC. Its protein product is CASSPRFRRSSYNEQFF.

This sequence joins TRBV28 and TRBJ1-4, with D hard to call. CDR1 and CDR2 from the germline V gene are MDHEN and SYDVKM. V was shortened by 3 bases and J by 7 bases, with 9 bases between the two germline ends. The CDR3 runs 13 residues. The CDR3 region has the DNA TGTGCCAGCAGTTTCTTACCCGGTGAAAAACTGTTTTTT. Translating it yields CASSFLPGEKLFF.

This chain uses TRBV27 with TRBJ2-7; no definite D call. The germline CDR1 and CDR2 sequences are MNHEY and SMNVEV (reference sequence). CDR3 length: 13 amino acids. V gave up 2 bases and J gave up 3 bases, with 8 bases separating them. The CDR3 loop is CASSLTPLYEQYF. In DNA, the CDR3 is TGTGCCAGCAGTTTAACCCCACTCTACGAGCAGTACTTC.

This clone was recorded only once. J is TRBJ1-4 and V is TRBV3-1 (or the pseudogene TRBV3-2); 10 bases are shared with TRBD1. CDR3 length: 16 residues. The V segment lost 1 base and the J segment 6 bases; nucleotides outside the gene matches: 5. Per the germline V gene, CDR1 is LGHDT and CDR2 is YNNKEL (reference sequence). The DNA of the CDR3 is TGTGCCAGCAGCCAAGCCCCCGGGACAGGGGATGAAAAACTGTTTTTT. This codes for CASSQAPGTGDEKLFF.

The genes are TRBV25-1 and TRBJ2-7; D perhaps matches TRBD1 (6 bases). Trimming shortened V by 3 bases and J by 3 bases, and 18 bases separated the two germline ends. The CDR3 loop spans 16 amino acids. Germline CDR1 is MGHDK and CDR2 is SYGVNS. The chain's CDR3 is CASSDPGAISHYEQYF. The CDR3 DNA reads TGTGCCAGCAGTGATCCAGGGGCCATTAGCCACTACGAGCAGTACTTC.

The J gene is TRBJ1-1, the V gene TRBV24-1; D possibly corresponds to TRBD1 (6 bases). The CDR3 length is 15 residues. Trimming took off 9 bases at V and 3 bases at J, with 19 bases between the two ends. CDR1 is KGHDR, CDR2 SFDVKD, per germline. CDR3 region: CATSRGGREDTEAFF. CDR3 nucleotides: TGTGCCACCTCGAGGGGGGGTAGGGAGGACACTGAAGCTTTCTTT.

The chain is built from TRBV5-4 and TRBJ2-1; 9 bases line up with TRBD1. Trimming took 4 bases from V and 9 from J; bases not matched to a gene: 8. This CDR3 has 14 amino acids. Germline CDR1 SGHNT, CDR2 YYREEE (reference sequence). This CDR3 reads CASSVDRGSGEQFF. CDR3 coding DNA: TGTGCCAGCAGCGTCGACAGGGGGTCCGGTGAGCAGTTCTTC.

The chain employs TRBV2 and TRBJ2-5, with a possible D match to TRBD1 (6 bases). CDR1 SNHLY and CDR2 FYNNEI come from the germline V gene. Trimming stripped 6 bases from V and 4 bases from J, with 15 bases between. This CDR3 is built from 14 residues. CDR3 loop: CASSFKGQRETQYF. CDR3 DNA sequence: TGTGCCAGCAGCTTTAAGGGACAAAGAGAGACCCAGTACTTC.

The chain joins TRBV28 to TRBJ2-5, with D possibly matching TRBD1 (5 bases). Germline loops: CDR1 MDHEN, CDR2 SYDVKM. V was clipped by 5 bases and J by 5 bases, with 21 bases between them. CDR3 length: 16 residues. This CDR3 is CASSQPLRRGRETQYF. CDR3 nucleotide sequence: TGTGCCAGCAGTCAACCACTTCGTAGGGGAAGGGAGACCCAGTACTTC.

The chain uses TRBV19 and TRBJ2-2, with TRBD2 as a possible D gene (6 bases). The CDR3 extends over 14 amino acids. Germline-derived CDR1 and CDR2 are LNHDA and SQIVND (reference sequence). The V gene lost 3 bases and the J gene lost 1 base, with 6 bases spanning the gap. DNA for the CDR3: TGTGCCAGTAGTATCGGGGGGAACACCGGGGAGCTGTTTTTT. Its protein product is CASSIGGNTGELFF.

The chain has TRBV29-1 and TRBJ2-6; D might be TRBD1 (6 bases). Trimming left V 5 bases short and J 1 base short, with 18 bases between. The CDR3 has 17 amino acids. Germline-derived CDR1 and CDR2 are SQVTM and ANQGSEA. CDR3 protein: CSVNIQGQGSGANVLTF. Here the CDR3 DNA reads TGCAGCGTTAATATCCAGGGGCAGGGGTCTGGGGCCAACGTCCTGACTTTC.

This chain connects TRBV6-5 to TRBJ2-7; D possibly corresponds to TRBD1 (5 bases). Per the germline V gene, CDR1 is MNHEY and CDR2 is SVGAGI. With 6 bases removed from V and 4 bases from J, the gap between germline ends came to 10 bases. CDR3 size: 12 residues. The CDR3 coding sequence is TGTGCCAGCAGCCAGACAGTTTACGAGCAGTACTTC. Translation: CASSQTVYEQYF.

The chain is built from TRBV12-3 or TRBV12-4 and TRBJ2-5; D remains unclear. The CDR3 is made up of 11 amino acids. The V end lost 5 bases, the J end lost 5 bases, and 6 bases lay between the germline ends. Here the CDR3 DNA reads TGTGCCAGCAGTACCCGGGAGACCCAGTACTTC. Translated, it gives CASSTRETQYF.

The genes are TRBV6-4 and TRBJ2-1; 8 nucleotides match TRBD2. Germline CDR1 reads MRHNA; CDR2 reads SNTAGT. The V and J ends lost 8 bases and 8 bases, in that order; junction bases with no gene match: 8. This CDR3 is 13 amino acids long. CDR3 residues: CASSREGGYEQFF. CDR3 sequence (DNA): TGTGCCAGCTCTCGGGAGGGAGGCTATGAGCAGTTCTTC.

V gene TRBV7-6 combines with J gene TRBJ2-3; D gene unclear. V was cut by 2 bases and J by 2 bases, with 5 bases left in between. Germline V gene sequence: CDR1 SGHVS, CDR2 FNYEAQ. CDR3 length: 13 residues. CDR3 in amino acids: CASSLSLTDTQYF. CDR3 coding DNA: TGTGCCAGCAGCTTATCCCTCACAGATACGCAGTATTTT.

The CDR3 reads CAINPGQGTYEQYF. The CDR3 DNA sequence: TGTGCCATCAACCCGGGACAGGGGACCTACGAGCAGTACTTC. J is TRBJ2-7 and V is TRBV10-3, with 10 positions matching TRBD1. CDR3 size: 14 residues. The junction had 5 bases not matched to a gene; V was cut back by 7 bases and J by 2 bases. Looked up from germline, CDR1 is ENHRY and CDR2 is SYGVKD.